A selection of T cell receptor beta chains follows, all from one sample in a study of blood T cell repertoires in COVID-19. Profiled with immunoSEQ multiplex PCR; TCRdb holds only in-frame clones, not every one. Among fewer than 250,000 clones, about 85% were seen once, and the ten largest hold more than 9%. Sequences were obtained from peripheral blood. The receptors shown here come from a woman older than 75 with COVID-19, enrolled during active disease. Both conserved end residues are part of each CDR3. D genes are given only for firm matches. Clone size appears in some rows only: once, few, many, or a class for an expanded clone.

v_gene	d_gene	j_gene	abundance	CDR3nt	CDR3aa
TRBV28	TRBD1	TRBJ1-2	.	TGTGCCAGCAGTTTGGACAGGTTAGCGGGCTACACCTTC	CASSLDRLAGYTF
TRBV20-1	.	TRBJ2-2	.	TGCAGTGCTAGTGGAGTTGGGAGACCCGGGGAGCTGTTTTTT	CSASGVGRPGELFF
TRBV11-2	TRBD2	TRBJ2-1	.	TGTGCCAGCAGCTTAAGCGGGGGGGAGGTTCAGTTCTTC	CASSLSGGEVQFF
TRBV6-5	.	TRBJ2-5	.	TGTGCCAGCAGGGGGGGACAGATCGTCCAAGAGACCCAGTACTTC	CASRGGQIVQETQYF
TRBV27	.	TRBJ2-4	.	TGTGCCACCCAAGACTGGAGCAAAAACATTCAGTACTTC	CATQDWSKNIQYF
TRBV6-5	.	TRBJ2-2	.	TGTGCCAGCAGCCGCACCGGGGAGCTGTTTTTT	CASSRTGELFF
TRBV3-1/TRBV3-2	TRBD1	TRBJ1-3	.	TGTGCCAGCAGCCCCGGCAGGGGGTCCTCTGGAAACACCATATATTTT	CASSPGRGSSGNTIYF
TRBV12-3/TRBV12-4	.	TRBJ2-2	.	TGTGCCAGCAGCCCAACAGCCGGGGAGCTGTTTTTT	CASSPTAGELFF
TRBV3-1/TRBV3-2	TRBD1	TRBJ1-6	.	TGTGCCAGCAAAAAGACAGGGGCGCAGAATAATTCACCCCTCCACTTT	CASKKTGAQNNSPLHF
TRBV10-2	TRBD1	TRBJ1-1	.	TGCGCCAGCAGCGACAGGGAGACCTTTCCCGTCACTGAAGCTTTCTTT	CASSDRETFPVTEAFF
TRBV6-6	.	TRBJ2-5	.	TGTGCCAGCAGGGACAGTTTAGAGACCCAGTACTTC	CASRDSLETQYF
TRBV7-2	.	TRBJ2-2	.	TGTGCCAGCCGAGAGACCCCAGGGGCCGGGGAGCTGTTTTTT	CASRETPGAGELFF
TRBV5-1	.	TRBJ1-1	few	TGCGCCAGCAGCTTGGCCGGAGGGAGCATGAACACTGAAGCTTTCTTT	CASSLAGGSMNTEAFF
TRBV6-6	TRBD1	TRBJ1-1	.	TGTGCCAGCAGTTACTCTAATACAGGGGGCACTGAAGCTTTCTTT	CASSYSNTGGTEAFF
TRBV2	TRBD1	TRBJ1-2	.	TGTGCCAGCAGCAAGGGACAGGGACAGTTCTATGGCTACACCTTC	CASSKGQGQFYGYTF
TRBV6-5	TRBD1	TRBJ2-5	few	TGTGCCAGCAGACTAGGGACAGTTCGAGAGACCCAGTACTTC	CASRLGTVRETQYF
TRBV9	.	TRBJ2-3	once	TGTGCCAGCAGCCTCGAGACTAGTCCAGATACGCAGTATTTT	CASSLETSPDTQYF
TRBV3-1/TRBV3-2	TRBD2	TRBJ2-2	.	TGTGCCAGCAGCCATGCGGCCGGGACTAGCACCGGGGAGCTGTTTTTT	CASSHAAGTSTGELFF
TRBV24-1	.	TRBJ1-2	once	TGTGCCACCAGTGAGAGGGGGGGACTTGGCTACACCTTC	CATSERGGLGYTF
TRBV28	.	TRBJ1-6	few	TGTGCCAGCAGCCATGACAGGAGTAATTCACCCCTCCACTTT	CASSHDRSNSPLHF
TRBV25-1	.	TRBJ1-4	.	TGTGCCAGCAGGGAGGAAGGGGACTGGGGTGAAAAACTGTTTTTT	CASREEGDWGEKLFF
TRBV6-4	TRBD1	TRBJ1-6	.	TGTGCCAGCAGTTTACAGGGGGCCGGATCACCCCTCCACTTT	CASSLQGAGSPLHF
TRBV24-1	TRBD1	TRBJ1-4	once	TGTGCCACCAGTGACCCCGGACAGGGGATTGAAAAACTGTTTTTT	CATSDPGQGIEKLFF
TRBV6-5	.	TRBJ1-1	.	TGTGCCAGCAGTTACGGGGGGGAGAGCACTGAAGCTTTCTTT	CASSYGGESTEAFF
TRBV6-5	.	TRBJ1-1	.	TGTGCCAGCAGCCGAAACAGGGTGAACACTGAAGCTTTCTTT	CASSRNRVNTEAFF
TRBV28	.	TRBJ1-2	.	TGTGCCAGCAGTTTGGACAGACGAGAGTATGGCTACACCTTC	CASSLDRREYGYTF
TRBV5-1	TRBD2	TRBJ2-7	.	TGCGCCAGCAGCCGTAGCGGGGACTACGAGCAGTACTTC	CASSRSGDYEQYF
TRBV28	.	TRBJ1-2	.	TGTGCCAGCGGGGGCTGGGGGAACGACTATGGCTACACCTTC	CASGGWGNDYGYTF
TRBV3-1/TRBV3-2	TRBD2	TRBJ2-1	once	TGTGCCAGCAGCCAAGAAGGGACTAGCGGGGCCACTGAGCAGTTCTTC	CASSQEGTSGATEQFF
TRBV5-6	.	TRBJ1-4	.	TGTGCCAGCAGCTTGTATCTTAGGACAGATGAAAAACTGTTTTTT	CASSLYLRTDEKLFF
TRBV5-4	.	TRBJ2-7	.	TGTGCCAGCAGCTTGGATGCCTCGGGGCAGTACTTC	CASSLDASGQYF
TRBV2	.	TRBJ1-2	.	TGTGCCAGCCGACAGGTTAACTATGGCTACACCTTC	CASRQVNYGYTF
TRBV7-2	.	TRBJ2-3	.	TGTGCCAGCAGCCCCACAGGGGGGGGAAGCACAGATACGCAGTATTTT	CASSPTGGGSTDTQYF
TRBV28	.	TRBJ1-2	.	TGTGCCAGCACGTTAGGGACACCCCTCTGGGGCTACACCTTC	CASTLGTPLWGYTF
TRBV20-1	.	TRBJ1-6	once	TGCAGTGCTTCCCGGGGGACACCCCTCCACTTT	CSASRGTPLHF
TRBV10-2	.	TRBJ2-3	.	TGCGCCAGCAGCTGGGACACTAGCACAGATACGCAGTATTTT	CASSWDTSTDTQYF
TRBV6-2/TRBV6-3	.	TRBJ2-2	.	TGTGCCAGCAGTTACTCTGGACAAAAAACCGGGGAGCTGTTTTTT	CASSYSGQKTGELFF
TRBV5-5	TRBD1	TRBJ1-2	.	TGTGCCAGCAGCTTTCTAAGGCCACAGGGGCAATCCTATGGCTACACCTTC	CASSFLRPQGQSYGYTF
TRBV28	.	TRBJ1-5	.	TGTGCCAGCAGTTTATGGAGGCGGGGGGACAATCAGCCCCAGCATTTT	CASSLWRRGDNQPQHF
TRBV7-2	.	TRBJ1-1	.	TGTGCCAGCAGCTTATTAGCCCTGAACACTGAAGCTTTCTTT	CASSLLALNTEAFF
TRBV11-1	.	TRBJ2-5	.	TGTGCCAGCAGCTTAGCTAGGGGGATCGGAGAGACCCAGTACTTC	CASSLARGIGETQYF
TRBV2	TRBD2	TRBJ2-3	.	TGTGCCAGCAGGCAAACCGGACTAGCGGGGGGAACAGATACGCAGTATTTT	CASRQTGLAGGTDTQYF
TRBV25-1	.	TRBJ1-1	.	TGTGCCAGCAGTGAAACACCAGGCACTGAAGCTTTCTTT	CASSETPGTEAFF
TRBV5-4	TRBD2	TRBJ2-5	.	TGTGCCAGCAGCTTAGCGGGGGGGCCGCTTGGAGAGACCCAGTACTTC	CASSLAGGPLGETQYF
TRBV5-6	.	TRBJ1-4	.	TGTGCCAGCAGCTTGCTGAGTGAAAAACTGTTTTTT	CASSLLSEKLFF
TRBV7-2	TRBD1	TRBJ1-1	.	TGTGCCAGCAGCCCCACAGGGGGAACTGAAGCTTTCTTT	CASSPTGGTEAFF
TRBV5-1	.	TRBJ2-7	once	TGCGCCAGCAGCTTGGAAGGGGATGTTACCTACGAGCAGTACTTC	CASSLEGDVTYEQYF
TRBV19	.	TRBJ1-5	.	TGTGCCAGTAGTCCACAGACAGGTTCACAGCCCCAGCATTTT	CASSPQTGSQPQHF
TRBV6-1	.	TRBJ1-6	.	TGTGCCAGCAGTGAAGCGCGTCCCACCCTCCACTTT	CASSEARPTLHF
TRBV7-6	TRBD1	TRBJ1-1	.	TGTGCCAGCAGCTCCCAACAGGGGTGGAACACTGAAGCTTTCTTT	CASSSQQGWNTEAFF
TRBV25-1	.	TRBJ1-2	few	TGTGCCAGCAGTCCACCCCGGGACAAGGGTGGCTACACCTTC	CASSPPRDKGGYTF
TRBV9	.	TRBJ2-4	.	TGTGCCAGCAGCACCGGACTAGCCAAAAACATTCAGTACTTC	CASSTGLAKNIQYF
TRBV5-1	TRBD1	TRBJ2-7	once	TGCGCCAGCAGCTTGGGGACAGGCGAATACGAGCAGTACTTC	CASSLGTGEYEQYF
TRBV19	.	TRBJ1-1	.	TGTGCCAGTAGCTCAACAGAGAACACTGAAGCTTTCTTT	CASSSTENTEAFF
TRBV20-1	.	TRBJ1-2	once	TGCAGTGCTAGTAACAGCTATGGCTACACCTTC	CSASNSYGYTF
TRBV30	TRBD1	TRBJ1-1	.	TGTGCCTGGATGTTTGGTAAGACAGGGCGGGTAGGCACTGAAGCTTTCTTT	CAWMFGKTGRVGTEAFF
TRBV6-5	.	TRBJ1-5	.	TGTGCCAGCAGTTACGCCGGTCAGCCCCAGCATTTT	CASSYAGQPQHF
TRBV6-5	.	TRBJ1-4	.	TGTGCCAGCAGTTACTCGATGGGGGGATCGGAAAAACTGTTTTTT	CASSYSMGGSEKLFF
TRBV29-1	.	TRBJ1-3	few	TGCAGCGTTGAAGATTTATTAGGAGGGGGAAACACCATATATTTT	CSVEDLLGGGNTIYF
TRBV6-5	.	TRBJ2-3	.	TGTGCCAGCAGTTACGGCGGGACCCCAGATACGCAGTATTTT	CASSYGGTPDTQYF